This T cell receptor beta chain was sequenced during a study of blood T cell repertoires in COVID-19. Looking at the study overall: PBMCs, B-cell-depleted T cells, or T cells were the source of the cDNA or gDNA that made up the material.

Only in-frame clones appear in the TCRdb table, and some are missing; sequencing was by immunoSEQ multiplex PCR. The sample has about 40,000 clones, more than 75% seen once. The CDR3 consists of 18 residues. J lost 2 bases, V lost 4 bases, and 15 bases had no gene match. Germline V lookup: CDR1 SGHRS, CDR2 YFSETQ. The chain links TRBV5-1 to TRBJ2-3, with TRBD1 matching 8 bases. Source material: peripheral blood. The sequence was collected from a human donor in a cohort sampled during active COVID-19. The CDR3 nucleotides read TGCGCCAGCAGCCTATTCACCGGGACAGGCCCCATCACAGATACGCAGTATTTT. This translates into CASSLFTGTGPITDTQYF.